These T cell receptor beta chains were read from a single sample in a study of regulatory T cells in long-lasting Graves disease. A single record per CDR3 protein comes from TCRdb applying MiXCR to the multiplex PCR reads. The sample records roughly 420,000 distinct CDR3 sequences, about 17% being singletons. These data also featured in a second study, about T cells in Graves' hyperthyroidism and ophthalmopathy.

The sequenced sample was peripheral blood mononuclear cells (PBMCs), obtained at new diagnosis, from a patient treated with antithyroid drugs. Every receptor here comes from a woman aged 18-29 years with Graves disease. Each CDR3 is given with its conserved first and last residue. The D gene is left open where the match is weak. For some rows the clone size is stated as once, few or many, or as a class when expanded; others skip it.

TGTGCCAGCTCACCACTTGCAGGGGCCGGTGAGACCCAGTACTTC,CASSPLAGAGETQYF,15,TRBJ2-5,TRBV18,.,.
TGTGCCACCGGAGATAACAGGGGGGACTATGGCTACACCTTC,CATGDNRGDYGYTF,14,TRBJ1-2,TRBV6-1,few,TRBD1
TGTGCCAGCTCACCAGCGACAGGGATAAGCACAGATACGCAGTATTTT,CASSPATGISTDTQYF,16,TRBJ2-3,TRBV18,many,TRBD1
TGTGCCAGCAGCGTAGAGGCGGTCGGGGTTAGAAGAGCTAATGAAAAACTGTTTTTT,CASSVEAVGVRRANEKLFF,19,TRBJ1-4,TRBV9,few,.
TGTGCCAGTACCGACAGCACAGATACGCAGTATTTT,CASTDSTDTQYF,12,TRBJ2-3,TRBV7-9,many,.
TGCAGTGCCGACGGGCGGGACAGTGCCTCCTACGAGCAGTACTTC,CSADGRDSASYEQYF,15,TRBJ2-7,TRBV20-1,few,.
TGTGCCAGCAGTTTGACAGGGAGGAGGTCACCCCTCCACTTT,CASSLTGRRSPLHF,14,TRBJ1-6,TRBV12-3/TRBV12-4,many,TRBD1
TGCGCCAGCAGCTTGTGGGGAGGCCCCTCCTACGAGCAGTTCTTC,CASSLWGGPSYEQFF,15,TRBJ2-1,TRBV5-1,.,.
TGTGCCAGCAGCCCCCTGACTACCACTGAAGCTTTCTTT,CASSPLTTTEAFF,13,TRBJ1-1,TRBV5-4,few,.
TGTGCCAGCAGCGTATCAGGGGGGCTGGCTTTCTTT,CASSVSGGLAFF,12,TRBJ1-1,TRBV3-1,many,TRBD1
TGTGCCAGCAGCTTACGAATCACAGATACGCAGTATTTT,CASSLRITDTQYF,13,TRBJ2-3,TRBV7-9,many,.
TGCAGTGCTAGTACAGCGGGAGGGAGAAATGAGCAGTTCTTC,CSASTAGGRNEQFF,14,TRBJ2-1,TRBV20-1,many,TRBD2
TGCGCCAGCAGCCAAGAGGTCGCTAGCTTCGCGAACACCGGGGAGCTGTTTTTT,CASSQEVASFANTGELFF,18,TRBJ2-2,TRBV4-3,.,.
TGTGCCAGCAGCCAAACCGAGGACCCGGGGGCCAGCACCGGGGAGCTGTTTTTT,CASSQTEDPGASTGELFF,18,TRBJ2-2,TRBV14,few,.
TGTGCCAGCAGCCGCTTAAGAGGACAGCTCAATTCACCCCTCCACTTT,CASSRLRGQLNSPLHF,16,TRBJ1-6,TRBV27,few,.
TGTGCCAGCAGCTTAAGGGGACTCGGAGCGGGGGACAATGAGCAGTTCTTC,CASSLRGLGAGDNEQFF,17,TRBJ2-1,TRBV7-2,many,TRBD2
TGTGCCAGCAGTTTATCGTCAGGTTCCCTATCACCCCTCCACTTT,CASSLSSGSLSPLHF,15,TRBJ1-6,TRBV27,.,.